These 21 T cell receptor beta chains came from one sample sequenced in a study of long-term antiretroviral therapy in people with HIV. An immunoSEQ assay, version v3.0, was performed at survey level. Only in-frame clones appear in the TCRdb table, and some are missing; sequencing was by immunoSEQ multiplex PCR. Of 15,000 to 20,000 clones in the sample, about 91% were seen once. Specimen: unsorted PBMCs, collected 2.1 years after starting antiretroviral therapy. Receptors originate from a young man with HIV.

A single count supports this clone. V is TRBV7-2 and J is TRBJ1-1, with D hard to call. V was shortened by 1 base and J by 7 bases, with 7 bases between the two germline ends. Looked up from germline, CDR1 is SGHTA and CDR2 is FQGNSA. This CDR3 is 12 amino acids long. The CDR3 DNA reads as TGTGCCAGCAGCTTAGTAGGTGTTGAAGCTTTCTTT. Translation: CASSLVGVEAFF.

The rearrangement uses TRBV27 and TRBJ1-2; 7 bases are shared with TRBD1. Germline assignment: CDR1 MNHEY and CDR2 SMNVEV (reference sequence). This CDR3 region has 14 residues. V lost 3 bases and J lost 8; bases outside the gene matches: 9. The CDR3 DNA follows: TGTGCCAGCAGTTTCATCACAGGGGCAGGAGGCTACACCTTC. Amino acids: CASSFITGAGGYTF.

The rearrangement uses TRBV4-3 and TRBJ1-1; no firm D call. The V end lost 3 bases, the J end lost 0 bases, and 14 bases lay between the germline ends. The germline V gene has CDR1 LGHNA and CDR2 YSLEER. The CDR3 sequence is 16 residues long. The CDR3 DNA reads TGCGCCAGCAGCCACCACCCGGTCACAGTGAACACTGAAGCTTTCTTT. It specifies CASSHHPVTVNTEAFF.

The chain has TRBV7-9 and TRBJ1-1; D call uncertain. Between the trimmed V and J ends, which lost 2 bases and 5 bases, there was a span of 9 bases. Germline V gene sequence: CDR1 SEHNR, CDR2 FQNEAQ (reference sequence). The CDR3 consists of 13 residues. CDR3: CASSLSVSTEAFF. As DNA, the CDR3 is TGTGCCAGCAGCTTATCGGTCAGTACTGAAGCTTTCTTT.

CDR3: CSARPGREAFF. CDR3 DNA sequence: TGCAGTGCTAGGCCAGGGAGGGAAGCTTTCTTT. The J gene is TRBJ1-1, the V gene TRBV20-1, with D possibly matching TRBD1 (5 bases). CDR1 and CDR2 (germline): DFQATT, SNEGSKA (reference sequence). Trimming shortened V by 3 bases and J by 8 bases, and 10 bases separated the two germline ends. The CDR3 loop spans 11 amino acids.

The V gene is TRBV11-2, the J gene TRBJ2-7; tentative D call: TRBD2 (5 bases). The germline V gene has CDR1 SGHAT and CDR2 FQNNGV. The CDR3 is 14 amino acids. Trimming stripped 1 base from V and 3 bases from J, with 10 bases between. CDR3 protein: CASSLAPGVYEQYF. The CDR3, as DNA: TGTGCCAGCAGCTTAGCCCCCGGGGTCTACGAGCAGTACTTC.

Written as DNA, the CDR3 is TGTGCCAGCAGCTTATTTGGGTTCACTGAAGCTTTCTTT. Amino acid sequence: CASSLFGFTEAFF. The genes are TRBV13 and TRBJ1-1; D unclear. Looked up from germline, CDR1 is PRHDT and CDR2 is FYEKMQ (reference sequence). This CDR3 contains 13 residues. V lost 2 bases and J 4 bases, leaving 8 bases between the germline ends.

This CDR3 reads CAWNLLGAGVTFF. CDR3 sequence (DNA): TGTGCCTGGAATCTCCTTGGGGCAGGGGTGACTTTCTTT. The chain joins TRBV30 to TRBJ1-1; D may be TRBD1 (6 bases). Trimming stripped 4 bases from V and 12 bases from J, with 21 bases between. CDR1 is GTSNPN, CDR2 SVGIG, per germline (reference sequence). This CDR3 comprises 13 residues.

The chain joins TRBV4-2 to TRBJ2-7; 9 bases line up with TRBD1. The CDR3 sequence is 14 residues long. Germline V CDR1 and CDR2: LGHNA, YNFKEQ. The J segment lost 6 bases and the V segment lost 4 bases, leaving 7 bases of the junction unmatched. CDR3 bases: TGTGCCAGCAGCCGAGAAGGGACAGGGAGCGAGCAGTACTTC. Amino acid sequence: CASSREGTGSEQYF.

The rearrangement joins TRBV18 to TRBJ1-1; tentative D call: TRBD1 (5 bases). The CDR3 extends over 16 amino acids. Germline lookup yields CDR1 KGHSH and CDR2 LQKENI. V was shortened by 3 bases and J by 1 base, with 15 bases between the two germline ends. CDR3 bases: TGTGCCAGCTCACCCTGGACAAGGCAAGGGAACACTGAAGCTTTCTTT. Residues: CASSPWTRQGNTEAFF.

Only a few counts were recorded for this clone. This chain uses TRBV9 with TRBJ2-7, with a tentative D call TRBD2 (6 bases). CDR1 and CDR2 from the germline V gene are SGDLS and YYNGEE. V lost 0 bases to trimming and J lost 2 bases, with 12 bases between them. This CDR3 has 15 amino acids. The CDR3 loop reads CASSVDGGIAYEQYF. The CDR3 nucleotides read TGTGCCAGCAGCGTAGACGGGGGAATAGCCTACGAGCAGTACTTC.

J is TRBJ2-7 and V is TRBV4-3; 10 bases are a match to TRBD2. The ends lost 0 bases at V and 0 bases at J; junction bases unmatched: 2. The CDR3 runs 16 residues. CDR1 and CDR2 from the germline V gene are LGHNA and YSLEER. As DNA, the CDR3 is TGCGCCAGCAGCCAAGATCTAGCGGGAGTCTCCTACGAGCAGTACTTC. Translated: CASSQDLAGVSYEQYF.

The rearrangement links TRBV4-3 to TRBJ1-2; D ambiguous. Deletions cut 3 bases from V and 6 bases from J, with 17 bases between. The V gene's germline CDR1 is LGHNA and CDR2 YSLEER. The CDR3 sequence is 15 residues long. In nucleotides, the CDR3 is TGCGCCAGCAGCCAGGTTGGAGGGATAGAAAATGGCTACACCTTC. Translating gives CASSQVGGIENGYTF.

The chain combines TRBV15 with TRBJ1-5; the D gene is possibly TRBD1 (5 bases). Germline values: CDR1 LNHNV, CDR2 YYDKDF (reference sequence). V was shortened by 5 bases and J by 4 bases, with 12 bases between the two germline ends. This CDR3 has 14 amino acids. The CDR3 coding sequence is TGTGCCACCAGCGGTTCTCAGGGAAATCAGCCCCAGCATTTT. It translates to CATSGSQGNQPQHF. The variable domain in full, completed from reference TRBV15 and TRBJ1-5, reads DAMVIQNPRYQVTQFGKPVTLSCSQTLNHNVMYWYQQKSSQAPKLLFHYYDKDFNNEADTPDNFQSRRPNTSFCFLDIRSPGLGDTAMYLCATSGSQGNQPQHFGDGTRLSIL.

This chain joins TRBV28 and TRBJ1-5, with 10 positions matching TRBD1. Germline V gene data show CDR1 as MDHEN and CDR2 as SYDVKM. V shed 6 bases and J 7 bases; nucleotides not matched to a gene: 9. The CDR3 runs to 15 residues. CDR3 nucleotide sequence: TGTGCCAGCAGCACGGACAGGGGGAATCGCCAGCCCCAGCATTTT. Its translation: CASSTDRGNRQPQHF.

The rearrangement links TRBV29-1 to TRBJ2-5; D possibly corresponds to TRBD1 (5 bases). The CDR3 extends over 13 amino acids. The germline V gene encodes CDR1 SQVTM and CDR2 ANQGSEA. The ends were cut back, 7 bases at V and 2 bases at J, with 14 bases in the middle. CDR3 nucleotide sequence: TGCAGCGGCCTGACAGATTTTCAAGAGACCCAGTACTTC. As protein: CSGLTDFQETQYF.

J is TRBJ2-7 and V is TRBV5-8; perhaps TRBD1 as D (6 bases). This CDR3 spans 14 amino acids. Trimming took 0 bases from V and 0 from J, leaving 7 bases between them. Germline V gene sequence: CDR1 SGHTS, CDR2 YDEGEE. CDR3 region: CASSLGDTSYEQYF. The CDR3 DNA is TGTGCCAGCAGCTTGGGGGACACCTCCTACGAGCAGTACTTC.

The V and J genes are TRBV4-3 and TRBJ2-3; D gene uncertain. Between the trimmed V and J ends, which lost 7 bases and 0 bases, there was a span of 14 bases. Germline CDR1 is LGHNA and CDR2 is YSLEER. The CDR3 is 15 residues long. The CDR3 bases are TGCGCCAGCAAGCTCGCTCCCGCTAGCACAGATACGCAGTATTTT. It is translated as CASKLAPASTDTQYF.

This chain joins TRBV4-1 and TRBJ2-7, with 14 bases identical to TRBD2. The CDR3 totals 15 residues. The junction had 1 base not matched to a gene; V was cut back by 4 bases and J by 2 bases. Germline CDR1 and CDR2: MGHRA and YSYEKL. The CDR3 DNA reads TGCGCCAGCAGCCTGGGACTAGCGGGAGCCTACGAGCAGTACTTC. Protein product: CASSLGLAGAYEQYF.

V usage is TRBV29-1 and J usage is TRBJ1-2; D remains ambiguous. The germline V and J ends were trimmed by 3 bases and 6 bases, with 11 bases remaining between them. The germline V gene encodes CDR1 SQVTM and CDR2 ANQGSEA. The CDR3 consists of 12 residues. The CDR3 DNA reads as TGCAGCGTTGATCGGGGTTACGATGGCTACACCTTC. It encodes CSVDRGYDGYTF. The variable domain in full, with the rest retrieved from reference TRBV29-1 and TRBJ1-2, is SAVISQKPSRDICQRGTSLTIQCQVDSQVTMMFWYRQQPGQSLTLIATANQGSEATYESGFVIDKFPISRPNLTFSTLTVSNMSPEDSSIYLCSVDRGYDGYTFGSGTRLTVV.

The J gene is TRBJ2-1, the V gene TRBV30, with TRBD1 matching 11 bases. V was clipped by 4 bases and J by 10 bases; unmatched bases: 9. The V gene's germline CDR1 is GTSNPN and CDR2 SVGIG (reference sequence). The CDR3 loop spans 14 amino acids. The CDR3: CAWTPGQGVGEQFF. For the CDR3, the DNA is TGTGCCTGGACGCCGGGACAGGGGGTCGGCGAGCAGTTCTTC. The full variable domain, with the rest looked up from reference TRBV30 and TRBJ2-1, is SQTIHQWPATLVQPVGSPLSLECTVEGTSNPNLYWYRQAAGRGLQLLFYSVGIGQISSEVPQNLSASRPQDRQFILSSKKLLLSDSGFYLCAWTPGQGVGEQFFGPGTRLTVL.